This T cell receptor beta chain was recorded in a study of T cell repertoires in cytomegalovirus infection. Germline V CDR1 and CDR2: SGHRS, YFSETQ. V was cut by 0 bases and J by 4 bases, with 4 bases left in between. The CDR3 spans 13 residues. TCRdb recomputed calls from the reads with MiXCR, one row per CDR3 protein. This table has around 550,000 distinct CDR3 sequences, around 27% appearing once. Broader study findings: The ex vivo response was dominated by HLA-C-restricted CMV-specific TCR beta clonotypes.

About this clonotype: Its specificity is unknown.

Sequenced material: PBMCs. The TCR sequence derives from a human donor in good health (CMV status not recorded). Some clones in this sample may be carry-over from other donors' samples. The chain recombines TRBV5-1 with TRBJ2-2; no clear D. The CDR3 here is CASSLGATGELFF. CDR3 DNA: TGCGCCAGCAGCTTGGGGGCCACCGGGGAGCTGTTTTTT.